One and the same sample provided the 15 T cell receptor beta chains below, sequenced in a study of T cells in Graves' hyperthyroidism and ophthalmopathy. Template material for amplifying TCR beta CDR3 regions consisted of RNA transcripts. The HTBI set primed first-round TCR CDR3 RT-PCR. TCRdb re-analysed the multiplex PCR reads in MiXCR, keeping a single row per CDR3 protein. The top ten clones hold 33% of a sample with about 290,000 distinct CDR3 sequences, approximately 17% of them seen once. Sequencing was carried out using blood. The receptors shown here come from a man in his thirties or forties with Graves' hyperthyroidism.

Details on this clonotype: One end of the junction varies from germline; a read error may be responsible. This chain links TRBV2 with TRBJ1-2; tentative D call: TRBD1 (6 bases). Germline CDR1 SNHLY, CDR2 FYNNEI. The CDR3 loop spans 9 amino acids. CDR3 region: CASVGQPAF. Written as DNA, the CDR3 is TGTGCCAGCGTTGGACAGCCGGCCTTC.

This clonotype occurred many times. This rearrangement joins TRBV18 to TRBJ1-6; the D is unclear. The CDR3 covers 13 residues. Germline V gene sequence: CDR1 KGHSH, CDR2 LQKENI. V was pared by 5 bases and J by 10 bases, with 12 bases between. The CDR3 sequence: CASSSALGSPLHF. The CDR3 nucleotides are TGTGCCAGCTCATCAGCCCTTGGATCACCCCTCCACTTT.

This clonotype was observed many times. The chain recombines TRBV4-2 with TRBJ2-3, with D uncertain. Germline loops: CDR1 LGHNA, CDR2 YNFKEQ. Trimming pared 0 bases from V and 2 bases from J, leaving 9 bases between. The CDR3 consists of 15 residues. The CDR3 loop is CASSQDRRITDTQYF. The CDR3, as DNA: TGTGCCAGCAGCCAAGATAGGCGGATCACAGATACGCAGTATTTT.

This clonotype appeared once. Being one base from a much bigger clone, this may be a read error. The chain couples TRBV7-2 to TRBJ2-5, with a tentative D call TRBD1 (6 bases). The CDR3 is 14 amino acids. Per germline, CDR1 SGHTA and CDR2 FQGNSA. The CDR3 DNA reads TGTGCCAGCAGCTTGCATCAGGGACAAGAGGCCCAGTACTTC. Amino acid sequence: CASSLHQGQEAQYF.

A few counts support this clonotype. The genes are TRBV5-1 and TRBJ1-2; D unclear. Germline V gene data show CDR1 as SGHRS and CDR2 as YFSETQ. With 0 bases removed from V and 6 bases from J, the gap between germline ends came to 9 bases. The CDR3 is made up of 13 amino acids. Written as DNA, the CDR3 is TGCGCCAGCAGCTTGGGGGTAGAGGATGGCTACACCTTC. As protein: CASSLGVEDGYTF.

The chain recombines TRBV27 with TRBJ1-1, with 12 bases fitting TRBD1. The junction had 6 bases not matched to a gene; V was cut back by 4 bases and J by 6 bases. This CDR3 region has 15 residues. Germline CDR1 and CDR2: MNHEY and SMNVEV (reference sequence). CDR3 amino acids: CASSYSGTGGPEAFF. Here the CDR3 DNA reads TGTGCCAGCAGTTACTCCGGGACAGGGGGCCCTGAAGCTTTCTTT.

This clonotype was detected ten times or more. J is TRBJ1-2 and V is TRBV12-3 or TRBV12-4; 7 positions agree with TRBD1. The CDR3 contains 15 residues. J gave up 1 base and V 2 bases, and 4 bases lay outside the gene matches. This chain's CDR3 is CASSLRDSLNYGYTF. The CDR3 bases are TGTGCCAGCAGTTTACGGGACAGCCTTAACTATGGCTACACCTTC.

This clonotype came up many times. CDR3 in amino acids: CASSPYNEQFF. The CDR3, as DNA: TGTGCCAGCAGTCCATACAATGAGCAGTTCTTC. This rearrangement joins TRBV28 to TRBJ2-1; unclear D gene. V lost 5 bases, J lost 4 bases, and 3 bases lay in between. CDR1 MDHEN and CDR2 SYDVKM come from the germline V gene. The CDR3 consists of 11 residues. The full variable domain, with the rest looked up from reference TRBV28 and TRBJ2-1, is DVKVTQSSRYLVKRTGEKVFLECVQDMDHENMFWYRQDPGLGLRLIYFSYDVKMKEKGDIPEGYSVSREKKERFSLILESASTNQTSMYLCASSPYNEQFFGPGTRLTVL.

Only a few counts were recorded for this clonotype. The gene calls are TRBV27 and TRBJ2-7; 7 bases fit TRBD2. This CDR3 has 15 residues. The J segment lost 3 bases and the V segment lost 3 bases, leaving 8 bases of the junction unmatched. Germline CDR1 is MNHEY and CDR2 is SMNVEV (reference sequence). CDR3 amino acids: CASSFVGGRGYEQYF. The CDR3 nucleotides are TGTGCCAGCAGTTTTGTGGGAGGGAGGGGCTACGAGCAGTACTTC.

The gene calls are TRBV7-3 and TRBJ1-1; D unresolved. Germline V gene sequence: CDR1 SGHTA, CDR2 FQGTGA. CDR3 length: 13 amino acids. Between the trimmed V and J ends, which lost 5 bases and 1 base, there was a span of 8 bases. The CDR3 here is CASSNRQNTEAFF. In nucleotides, the CDR3 is TGTGCCAGCAGCAACCGACAGAACACTGAAGCTTTCTTT. Looking up the rest from reference TRBV7-3 and TRBJ1-1 gives the full variable domain: GAGVSQTPSNKVTEKGKYVELRCDPISGHTALYWYRQSLGQGPEFLIYFQGTGAADDSGLPNDRFFAVRPEGSVSTLKIQRTERGDSAVYLCASSNRQNTEAFFGQGTRLTVV.

This CDR3 is CASTKGGSGNTIYF. The CDR3 region has the DNA TGTGCCAGCACGAAGGGGGGCTCTGGAAACACCATATATTTT. V gene TRBV6-2 or TRBV6-3 combines with J gene TRBJ1-3; D possibly corresponds to TRBD1 (6 bases). CDR1 and CDR2 from the germline V gene are MNHEY and SVGEGT. The CDR3 contains 14 residues. The V and J ends lost 7 bases and 0 bases respectively, with 10 bases between them.

This clonotype was picked up many times. J is TRBJ2-7 and V is TRBV7-9, with D perhaps matching TRBD1 (6 bases). Germline V lookup: CDR1 SEHNR, CDR2 FQNEAQ (reference sequence). The CDR3 totals 18 residues. V was clipped by 1 base and J by 0 bases, with 19 bases between them. For the CDR3, the DNA is TGTGCCAGCAGCTTAGACAGAGGGGGACGAGCAAGCTCCTACGAGCAGTACTTC. Protein: CASSLDRGGRASSYEQYF.

The gene calls are TRBV27 and TRBJ2-1; TRBD1 agrees at 9 bases. The germline V gene encodes CDR1 MNHEY and CDR2 SMNVEV (reference sequence). The CDR3 loop spans 16 amino acids. After removal of 7 bases from V and 3 bases from J, the junction contained 10 bases not matched to a gene. The CDR3 nucleotides are TGTGCCAGCACCGCCATCGGGACAGGGATCTACAATGAGCAGTTCTTC. Its protein product is CASTAIGTGIYNEQFF.

Remarks on this clonotype: One base away lies a much larger clone, so this may be a sequencing read error. CDR3 coding DNA: TGTGCCAGCAAGCCCATGCCCCTCAGCTCCTACGAGCGGTACTTC. Translation gives CASKPMPLSSYERYF. The chain carries TRBV2 and TRBJ2-7; D is unresolved. CDR3 length equals 15 residues. Germline assignment: CDR1 SNHLY and CDR2 FYNNEI.

This chain connects TRBV7-3 to TRBJ2-1; D might be TRBD2 (5 bases). V gave up 6 bases and J gave up 10 bases, with 13 bases separating them. Germline V CDR1 and CDR2: SGHTA, FQGTGA. CDR3 size: 12 residues. Here the CDR3 reads CASRYRAGEQFF. The CDR3 bases are TGTGCCAGCAGGTATAGGGCGGGCGAGCAGTTCTTC.